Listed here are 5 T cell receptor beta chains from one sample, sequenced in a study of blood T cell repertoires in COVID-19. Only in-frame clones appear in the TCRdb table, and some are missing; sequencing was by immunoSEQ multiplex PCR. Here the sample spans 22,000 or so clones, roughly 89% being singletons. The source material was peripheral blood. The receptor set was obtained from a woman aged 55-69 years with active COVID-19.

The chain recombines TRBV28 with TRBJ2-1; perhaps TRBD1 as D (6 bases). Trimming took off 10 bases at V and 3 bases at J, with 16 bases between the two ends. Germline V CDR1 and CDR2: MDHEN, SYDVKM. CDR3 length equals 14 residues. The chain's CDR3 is CATSGTFDYNEQFF. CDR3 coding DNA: TGTGCCACCTCCGGGACATTCGACTACAATGAGCAGTTCTTC.

The CDR3 coding sequence is TGTGCCGGAGGGCGGGGAGGGGAGACCCAGTACTTC. This gives the protein CAGGRGGETQYF. The chain couples TRBV2 to TRBJ2-5, with 7 bases fitting TRBD2. The germline CDR1 and CDR2 sequences are SNHLY and FYNNEI. This CDR3 has 12 amino acids. V gave up 11 bases and J gave up 5 bases; unmatched junction bases: 8.

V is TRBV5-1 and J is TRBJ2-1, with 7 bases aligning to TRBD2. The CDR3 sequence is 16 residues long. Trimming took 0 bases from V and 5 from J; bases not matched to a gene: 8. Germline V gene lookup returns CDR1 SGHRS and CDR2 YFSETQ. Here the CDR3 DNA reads TGCGCCAGCAGCTTGGCCGGGGGGATCCCCAACAATGAGCAGTTCTTC. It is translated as CASSLAGGIPNNEQFF.

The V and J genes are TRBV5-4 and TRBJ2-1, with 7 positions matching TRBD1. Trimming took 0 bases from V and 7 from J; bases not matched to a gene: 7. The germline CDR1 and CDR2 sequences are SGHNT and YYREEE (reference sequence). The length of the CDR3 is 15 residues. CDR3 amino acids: CASSLDRGLGNEQFF. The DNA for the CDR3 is TGTGCCAGCAGCTTGGACAGGGGTTTAGGGAATGAGCAGTTCTTC.

This CDR3 is CASTSASAGGTYEQYF. The DNA for the CDR3 is TGTGCCAGTACCTCCGCCTCGGCAGGGGGTACCTACGAGCAGTACTTC. The chain is built from TRBV19 and TRBJ2-7, with 7 bases lining up with TRBD1. The junction had 14 bases not matched to a gene; V was cut back by 7 bases and J by 2 bases. The V gene's germline CDR1 is LNHDA and CDR2 SQIVND (reference sequence). CDR3 length: 16 amino acids.